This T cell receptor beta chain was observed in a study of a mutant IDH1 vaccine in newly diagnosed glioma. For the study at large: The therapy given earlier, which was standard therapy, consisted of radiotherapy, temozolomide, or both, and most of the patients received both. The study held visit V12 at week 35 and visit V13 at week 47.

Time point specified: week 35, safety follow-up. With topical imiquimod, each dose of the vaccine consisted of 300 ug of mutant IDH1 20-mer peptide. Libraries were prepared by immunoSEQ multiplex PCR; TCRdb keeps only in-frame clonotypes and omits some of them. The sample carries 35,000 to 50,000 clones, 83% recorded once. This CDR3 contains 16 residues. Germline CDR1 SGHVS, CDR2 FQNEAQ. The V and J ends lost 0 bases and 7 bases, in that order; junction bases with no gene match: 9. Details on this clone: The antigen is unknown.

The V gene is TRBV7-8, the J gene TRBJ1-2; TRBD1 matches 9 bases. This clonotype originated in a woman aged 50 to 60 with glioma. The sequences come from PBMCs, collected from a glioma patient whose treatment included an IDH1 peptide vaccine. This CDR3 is CASSLADAGTGSGYTF. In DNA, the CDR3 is TGTGCCAGCAGCTTAGCTGACGCCGGGACAGGGTCTGGCTACACCTTC. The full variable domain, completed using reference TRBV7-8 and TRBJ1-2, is GAGVSQSPRYKVAKRGQDVALRCDPISGHVSLFWYQQALGQGPEFLTYFQNEAQLDKSGLPSDRFFAERPEGSVSTLKIQRTQQEDSAVYLCASSLADAGTGSGYTFGSGTRLTVV.